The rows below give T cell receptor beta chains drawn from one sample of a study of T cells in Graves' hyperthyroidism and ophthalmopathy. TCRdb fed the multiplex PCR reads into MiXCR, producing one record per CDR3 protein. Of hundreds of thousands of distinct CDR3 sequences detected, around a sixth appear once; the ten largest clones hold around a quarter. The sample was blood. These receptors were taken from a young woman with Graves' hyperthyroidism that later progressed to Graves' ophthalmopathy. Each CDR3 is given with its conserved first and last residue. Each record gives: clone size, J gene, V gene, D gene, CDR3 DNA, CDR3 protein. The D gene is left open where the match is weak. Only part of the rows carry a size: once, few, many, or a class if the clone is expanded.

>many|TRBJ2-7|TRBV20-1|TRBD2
TGCAGTGCTAGGCCCGGGACTAGAGATTACGAGCAGTACTTC
CSARPGTRDYEQYF
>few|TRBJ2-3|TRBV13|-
TGTGCCAGCAGCTTAGGCTCTAGTTCAGATACGCAGTATTTT
CASSLGSSSDTQYF
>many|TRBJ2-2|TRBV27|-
TGTGCCAGCAGTTTATGGCCCGAGGACGGGGAGCTGTTTTTT
CASSLWPEDGELFF
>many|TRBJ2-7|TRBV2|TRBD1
TGTGCCAGCAGTACTCCCGACAGGGACCTCTACGAGCAGTACTTC
CASSTPDRDLYEQYF
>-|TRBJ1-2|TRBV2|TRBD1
TGTGCCAGCCCCGGGACAGGGGACTATGGCTACACCTTC
CASPGTGDYGYTF
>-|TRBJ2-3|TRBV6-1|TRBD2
TGTGCCAGCAGTCCCCGGACTAGCGCTTCCACAGATACGCAGTATTTT
CASSPRTSASTDTQYF
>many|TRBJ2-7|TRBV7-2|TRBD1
TGTGCCAGCAGCTGGGACAGGGGGAGCTACGAGCAGTACTTC
CASSWDRGSYEQYF
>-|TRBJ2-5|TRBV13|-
TGTGCCAGCAGCCCCCGATCCCGGGAAGAGACCCAGTACTTC
CASSPRSREETQYF
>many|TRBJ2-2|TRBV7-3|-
TGTGCCAGCAGCCCTCAGGCCCCGATCGGCGGGGAGCTGTTTTTT
CASSPQAPIGGELFF
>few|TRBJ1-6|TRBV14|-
TGTGCCAGCAGCCCGACGGGGACGGACAATTCACCCCTCCACTTT
CASSPTGTDNSPLHF
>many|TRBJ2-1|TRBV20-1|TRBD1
TGCAGTGCTGGGACAGGGTATTCCAATGAGCAGTTCTTC
CSAGTGYSNEQFF
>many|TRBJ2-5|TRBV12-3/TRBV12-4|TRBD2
TGTGCCAGCCAGGTCACAACTAGCGCAGAGACCCAGTACTTC
CASQVTTSAETQYF
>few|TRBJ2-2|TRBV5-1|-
TGCGCCAGCAGCTTGGTGGCCGGGCCCACCGGGGAGCTGTTTTTT
CASSLVAGPTGELFF
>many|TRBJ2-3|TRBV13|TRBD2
TGTGCCAGCGGATGGACTAGCGGGAGCACAGATACGCAGTATTTT
CASGWTSGSTDTQYF
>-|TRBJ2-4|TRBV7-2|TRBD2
TGTGCCAGCAGCCGGACTAGCGGGGGGGGGAACATTCAGTACTTC
CASSRTSGGGNIQYF
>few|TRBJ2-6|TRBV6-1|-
TGTGCCAGCACCGGATTGGGGGCGGGTGGGGCCAACGTCCTGACTTTC
CASTGLGAGGANVLTF
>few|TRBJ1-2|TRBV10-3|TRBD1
TGTGCCATCGGACAGGGCTCCTATGGCTACACCTTC
CAIGQGSYGYTF
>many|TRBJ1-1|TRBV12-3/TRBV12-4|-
TGTGCCAGCAGTCCGGATGGTATGCTTTCAGGAGCTTTCTTT
CASSPDGMLSGAFF
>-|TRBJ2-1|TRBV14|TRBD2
TGTGCCAGCAGCCAAGATAGGGCGGGAGGGAGCTCCTACAATGAGCAGTTCTTC
CASSQDRAGGSSYNEQFF
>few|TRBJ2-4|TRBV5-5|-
TGTGCCAGCAGCCAAGGGGGCATTCAGTACTTC
CASSQGGIQYF
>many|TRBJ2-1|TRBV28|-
TGTGCCAGCAGGCAGGGGCTAGTCTCCTACAATGAGCAGTTCTTC
CASRQGLVSYNEQFF
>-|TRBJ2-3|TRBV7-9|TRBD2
TGTGCCAGCAGCTTGCGGGGACTAGCGCTGGCACACACAGATACGCAGTATTTT
CASSLRGLALAHTDTQYF
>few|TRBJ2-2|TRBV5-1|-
TGCGCCAGCACTGGGACGTCTGCCCCCACCGGGGAGCTGTTTTTT
CASTGTSAPTGELFF
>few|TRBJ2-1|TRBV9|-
TGTGCCAGCAGCGTAGCGGAGCGGTACTACAATGAGCAGTTCTTC
CASSVAERYYNEQFF
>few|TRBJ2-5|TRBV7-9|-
TGTGCCAGCAGCGTCAGGAGCCAAGAGACCCAGTACTTC
CASSVRSQETQYF
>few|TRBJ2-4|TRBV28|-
TGTGCCAGCAGTCCCCTCTCCTGGACAGAGGACAATGCCAAAAACATTCAGTACTTC
CASSPLSWTEDNAKNIQYF
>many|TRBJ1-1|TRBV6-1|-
TGTGCCAGCAGTCGGGCGATCAACACTGAAGCTTTCTTT
CASSRAINTEAFF
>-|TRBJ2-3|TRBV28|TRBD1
TGTGCCAGCAGTAGCCCCGGGACAGCGGTCACAGATACGCAGTATTTT
CASSSPGTAVTDTQYF